This is a list of T cell receptor beta chains from one sample in a study of T cells after yellow fever vaccination. TCRdb reprocessed the 5' RACE reads with MiXCR, giving one entry per CDR3 protein. The sample holds 500,000 to 650,000 distinct CDR3 sequences, roughly an eighth seen once. This material consisted of PBMCs, taken on the day of the yellow fever booster vaccination. The receptors were sampled from a young man who received the YFV17D yellow fever vaccine. Each CDR3 is given with its conserved first and last residue. Fields, in order: V gene, clone size, CDR3 length, J gene, D gene, CDR3 DNA, CDR3 protein. A D gene is named only where the DNA matches it firmly. The size entry is marked missing in some rows and otherwise reads once, few, many or a size class.

v_call: TRBV7-8; clone_size: NA; cdr3_length: 16; j_call: TRBJ2-7; d_call: NA; cdr3_nt: TGTGCCAGCAGCCCTATGGGCCCTTTTACCGCCTACGAGCAGTACTTC; cdr3_aa: CASSPMGPFTAYEQYF
v_call: TRBV12-3/TRBV12-4; clone_size: NA; cdr3_length: 15; j_call: TRBJ2-3; d_call: NA; cdr3_nt: TGTGCCAGCAGGACACCGGGTCGCGGGACAGATACGCAGTATTTT; cdr3_aa: CASRTPGRGTDTQYF
v_call: TRBV3-1; clone_size: NA; cdr3_length: 18; j_call: TRBJ2-1; d_call: NA; cdr3_nt: TGTGCCAGCAGCCAGTGGGGGACCGCTGCGGGAAAGAAACCTGAGCAGTTCTTC; cdr3_aa: CASSQWGTAAGKKPEQFF
v_call: TRBV7-8; clone_size: NA; cdr3_length: 15; j_call: TRBJ2-3; d_call: TRBD2; cdr3_nt: TGTGCCAGCAGCTTCGTAGCGGGCCGCACAGATACGCAGTATTTT; cdr3_aa: CASSFVAGRTDTQYF
v_call: TRBV6-2/TRBV6-3; clone_size: few; cdr3_length: 16; j_call: TRBJ2-1; d_call: TRBD2; cdr3_nt: TGTGCCAGCAGTGAGGGAGGGAGAGTCACCTACAATGAGCAGTTCTTC; cdr3_aa: CASSEGGRVTYNEQFF
v_call: TRBV20-1; clone_size: NA; cdr3_length: 12; j_call: TRBJ2-7; d_call: NA; cdr3_nt: TGCAGTGCTAGATTGGGGCAATACGAGCAGTACTTC; cdr3_aa: CSARLGQYEQYF
v_call: TRBV9; clone_size: NA; cdr3_length: 14; j_call: TRBJ2-1; d_call: NA; cdr3_nt: TGTGCCAGCAGCGTAGGCGGGGTCTACAATGAGCAGTTCTTC; cdr3_aa: CASSVGGVYNEQFF
v_call: TRBV7-2; clone_size: NA; cdr3_length: 14; j_call: TRBJ2-2; d_call: NA; cdr3_nt: TGTGCCAGCCGAGAGCGGGCGAACACCGGGGAGCTGTTTTTT; cdr3_aa: CASRERANTGELFF
v_call: TRBV15; clone_size: few; cdr3_length: 15; j_call: TRBJ1-2; d_call: NA; cdr3_nt: TGTGCCACCAGCAGAGATAAGGGAAAGGGCTATGGCTACACCTTC; cdr3_aa: CATSRDKGKGYGYTF
v_call: TRBV7-2; clone_size: NA; cdr3_length: 13; j_call: TRBJ1-2; d_call: NA; cdr3_nt: TGTGCCAGCAGCCAGGACCAGTACTATGGCTACACCTTC; cdr3_aa: CASSQDQYYGYTF
v_call: TRBV29-1; clone_size: few; cdr3_length: 12; j_call: TRBJ2-7; d_call: NA; cdr3_nt: TGCAGCGTTGGACAGGAATACTACGAGCAGTACTTC; cdr3_aa: CSVGQEYYEQYF
v_call: TRBV5-5; clone_size: few; cdr3_length: 13; j_call: TRBJ2-1; d_call: NA; cdr3_nt: TGTGCCAGCAGCTGGGACACATACAATGAGCAGTTCTTC; cdr3_aa: CASSWDTYNEQFF
v_call: TRBV2; clone_size: few; cdr3_length: 10; j_call: TRBJ2-4; d_call: NA; cdr3_nt: TGTGCCAGCATGAACAGCATTCAGTACTTC; cdr3_aa: CASMNSIQYF
v_call: TRBV12-3/TRBV12-4; clone_size: many; cdr3_length: 14; j_call: TRBJ2-1; d_call: TRBD1; cdr3_nt: TGTGCCAGCAGTTTATCGGGACAGTGGAATGAGCAGTTCTTC; cdr3_aa: CASSLSGQWNEQFF
v_call: TRBV6-1; clone_size: many; cdr3_length: 12; j_call: TRBJ1-4; d_call: NA; cdr3_nt: TGTGCCAGCAGTGAAGGGGGGGCAAAACTGTTTTTT; cdr3_aa: CASSEGGAKLFF
v_call: TRBV7-9; clone_size: NA; cdr3_length: 14; j_call: TRBJ2-3; d_call: NA; cdr3_nt: TGTGCCAGCCCCTCGGGGGGCTTGACAGATACGCAGTATTTT; cdr3_aa: CASPSGGLTDTQYF
v_call: TRBV7-3; clone_size: NA; cdr3_length: 16; j_call: TRBJ2-4; d_call: NA; cdr3_nt: TGTGCCAGCAGCTCCACAGGCATACTAGCCAAAAACATTCAGTACTTC; cdr3_aa: CASSSTGILAKNIQYF
v_call: TRBV20-1; clone_size: NA; cdr3_length: 12; j_call: TRBJ1-2; d_call: TRBD1; cdr3_nt: TGCAGTGCTGGGACAGGGCACTATGGCTACACCTTC; cdr3_aa: CSAGTGHYGYTF
v_call: TRBV6-2/TRBV6-3; clone_size: few; cdr3_length: 14; j_call: TRBJ1-3; d_call: NA; cdr3_nt: TGTGCCAGCAGTTACGGGTCCTCTGGAAACACCATATATTTT; cdr3_aa: CASSYGSSGNTIYF
v_call: TRBV6-2/TRBV6-3; clone_size: NA; cdr3_length: 16; j_call: TRBJ1-5; d_call: NA; cdr3_nt: TGTGCCAGCAGTTATACCCGGGGAGCCCAACATCAGCCCCAGCATTTT; cdr3_aa: CASSYTRGAQHQPQHF
v_call: TRBV12-3/TRBV12-4; clone_size: NA; cdr3_length: 14; j_call: TRBJ2-7; d_call: TRBD2; cdr3_nt: TGTGCCAGCAGGTTAGCGGGAGGGTCCCACGAGCAGTACTTC; cdr3_aa: CASRLAGGSHEQYF
v_call: TRBV20-1; clone_size: NA; cdr3_length: 12; j_call: TRBJ1-5; d_call: NA; cdr3_nt: TGCAGCGTGGGGCGGCACAATCAGCCCCAGCATTTT; cdr3_aa: CSVGRHNQPQHF
v_call: TRBV11-3; clone_size: NA; cdr3_length: 16; j_call: TRBJ2-2; d_call: TRBD1; cdr3_nt: TGTGCCAGCAGCAAGAGACAGGGGGCTGGAACCGGGGAGCTGTTTTTT; cdr3_aa: CASSKRQGAGTGELFF
v_call: TRBV7-8; clone_size: many; cdr3_length: 13; j_call: TRBJ2-5; d_call: NA; cdr3_nt: TGTGCCAGCAGACCAGGGGGGCGGGAGACCCAGTACTTC; cdr3_aa: CASRPGGRETQYF
v_call: TRBV5-1; clone_size: NA; cdr3_length: 14; j_call: TRBJ2-1; d_call: NA; cdr3_nt: TGCGCCAGCAGCCCGACGGCCTTCTGGAATGAGCAGTTCTTC; cdr3_aa: CASSPTAFWNEQFF
v_call: TRBV9; clone_size: NA; cdr3_length: 16; j_call: TRBJ2-2; d_call: NA; cdr3_nt: TGTGCCAGCAGCGTAGCCCGCCCAGGGCTCGCCGGGGAGCTGTTTTTT; cdr3_aa: CASSVARPGLAGELFF
v_call: TRBV29-1; clone_size: many; cdr3_length: 13; j_call: TRBJ1-1; d_call: NA; cdr3_nt: TGCAGCGTTGAAGGTCCTTTGAACACTGAAGCTTTCTTT; cdr3_aa: CSVEGPLNTEAFF
v_call: TRBV5-6; clone_size: NA; cdr3_length: 15; j_call: TRBJ2-3; d_call: NA; cdr3_nt: TGTGCCAGCAGCTTGGGCCAGATGGGAACAGATACGCAGTATTTT; cdr3_aa: CASSLGQMGTDTQYF
v_call: TRBV6-5; clone_size: few; cdr3_length: 16; j_call: TRBJ2-1; d_call: TRBD1; cdr3_nt: TGTGCCAGCAGTTTCCGGGACAGGGGGCCCTACAATGAGCAGTTCTTC; cdr3_aa: CASSFRDRGPYNEQFF
v_call: TRBV20-1; clone_size: few; cdr3_length: 12; j_call: TRBJ2-5; d_call: NA; cdr3_nt: TGCAGTTTCCGACTGGGCCAAGAGACCCAGTACTTC; cdr3_aa: CSFRLGQETQYF
v_call: TRBV20-1; clone_size: NA; cdr3_length: 12; j_call: TRBJ2-7; d_call: NA; cdr3_nt: TGCAGTGCTAGCGGGATCTCGTCCGAGCAGTACTTC; cdr3_aa: CSASGISSEQYF
v_call: TRBV28; clone_size: NA; cdr3_length: 15; j_call: TRBJ2-3; d_call: TRBD1; cdr3_nt: TGTGCCAGCAGGACAGGGGCAGTGGGCACAGATACGCAGTATTTT; cdr3_aa: CASRTGAVGTDTQYF
v_call: TRBV28; clone_size: few; cdr3_length: 13; j_call: TRBJ2-7; d_call: NA; cdr3_nt: TGTGCCAGCCTAAGATCCAACTCCTACGAGCAGTACTTC; cdr3_aa: CASLRSNSYEQYF
v_call: TRBV30; clone_size: NA; cdr3_length: 12; j_call: TRBJ2-7; d_call: NA; cdr3_nt: TGTGCCTGGAGAACAGGGCCCTACGAGCAGTACTTC; cdr3_aa: CAWRTGPYEQYF
v_call: TRBV5-1; clone_size: NA; cdr3_length: 15; j_call: TRBJ2-6; d_call: NA; cdr3_nt: TGCGCCAGCAGCTTCACAGCAGCAGGGGCCAACGTCCTGACTTTC; cdr3_aa: CASSFTAAGANVLTF
v_call: TRBV27; clone_size: few; cdr3_length: 15; j_call: TRBJ1-5; d_call: TRBD1; cdr3_nt: TGTGCCAGCAGTTTCCGACAGGGGGCGGGTCAGCCCCAGCATTTT; cdr3_aa: CASSFRQGAGQPQHF
v_call: TRBV20-1; clone_size: NA; cdr3_length: 16; j_call: TRBJ2-1; d_call: NA; cdr3_nt: TGCAGTGCTAGAGTCAGGGAGACTCTGGGAAAGCATGAGCAGTTCTTC; cdr3_aa: CSARVRETLGKHEQFF
v_call: TRBV27; clone_size: NA; cdr3_length: 16; j_call: TRBJ2-2; d_call: NA; cdr3_nt: TGTGCCAGCAGGCGCTATCAGGGTGTTAACACCGGGGAGCTGTTTTTT; cdr3_aa: CASRRYQGVNTGELFF
v_call: TRBV18; clone_size: few; cdr3_length: 13; j_call: TRBJ1-1; d_call: NA; cdr3_nt: TGTGCCAGCTCACCAAAGGGGGGGACTGAAGCTTTCTTT; cdr3_aa: CASSPKGGTEAFF
v_call: TRBV19; clone_size: NA; cdr3_length: 13; j_call: TRBJ2-3; d_call: NA; cdr3_nt: TGTGCCAGTAGTATAGCGGAGACAGATACGCAGTATTTT; cdr3_aa: CASSIAETDTQYF
v_call: TRBV18; clone_size: many; cdr3_length: 14; j_call: TRBJ1-1; d_call: NA; cdr3_nt: TGTGCCAGCTCACCCCAGGGTCCGAACACTGAAGCTTTCTTT; cdr3_aa: CASSPQGPNTEAFF
v_call: TRBV7-2; clone_size: NA; cdr3_length: 15; j_call: TRBJ2-4; d_call: TRBD2; cdr3_nt: TGTGCCAGCAGCCCTGTCTTCGGGGGGGAGGACATTCAGTACTTC; cdr3_aa: CASSPVFGGEDIQYF
v_call: TRBV20-1; clone_size: NA; cdr3_length: 16; j_call: TRBJ1-4; d_call: NA; cdr3_nt: TGCAGTGCCAAGTCCCTTTTGGGAGCAACTAATGAAAAACTGTTTTTT; cdr3_aa: CSAKSLLGATNEKLFF
v_call: TRBV7-9; clone_size: few; cdr3_length: 13; j_call: TRBJ2-7; d_call: TRBD2; cdr3_nt: TGTGCCAGCAGCTTAGGATCGGGGACTAGCGGTTCCTTC; cdr3_aa: CASSLGSGTSGSF
v_call: TRBV5-8; clone_size: NA; cdr3_length: 14; j_call: TRBJ1-6; d_call: NA; cdr3_nt: TGTGCCAGCAGCTTGGACAGGTCGGATTCACCCCTCCACTTT; cdr3_aa: CASSLDRSDSPLHF